This T cell receptor (beta chain) originates from a study of tumor-infiltrating lymphocytes in primary liver carcinoma. Background on the study: Both sexes were represented among patients, who were 30 to 69 years old. Among the tumors, stages were T1-T3 N0M0 and sizes roughly 4 to 10 cm.

A primer matching the constant region was used to make TCR beta cDNA from around 460 ng of total RNA. Three nested multiplex PCR rounds, a slightly modified ARM-PCR method, built the TCR beta libraries. In the first two PCR rounds, TRBV1-TRBV30 forward primers were paired with a C-beta reverse primer, and each round lasted roughly 9 cycles. TCRdb itself ran the multiplex PCR reads through MiXCR, one entry per CDR3 protein. The repertoire holds about 66,000 distinct CDR3 sequences, with roughly 70% as singletons. The study co-extracted DNA and RNA from 20-30 mg of unsorted bulk tissue. Sampling of each tumor involved five separate regions. Regarding this clonotype: Being one base from a much bigger clone, this may be a read error.

The germline gives CDR1 SGHAT, CDR2 FQDESV (reference sequence). The CDR3 is 15 amino acids. Sequencing was carried out using liver tumor tissue from sampling region 4. The subset here: tumor region T4, right-lateral pole. The clonotype was recovered from a man aged 35-49 years with primary liver carcinoma and hepatitis B virus infection. V usage is TRBV11-1 and J usage is TRBJ2-7; possibly TRBD2 for D (5 bases). The CDR3 coding sequence is TGTCCCAGCAGCTTCGACGGACTGTTCCCCTACGAGCAGTACTTC. Protein product: CPSSFDGLFPYEQYF.